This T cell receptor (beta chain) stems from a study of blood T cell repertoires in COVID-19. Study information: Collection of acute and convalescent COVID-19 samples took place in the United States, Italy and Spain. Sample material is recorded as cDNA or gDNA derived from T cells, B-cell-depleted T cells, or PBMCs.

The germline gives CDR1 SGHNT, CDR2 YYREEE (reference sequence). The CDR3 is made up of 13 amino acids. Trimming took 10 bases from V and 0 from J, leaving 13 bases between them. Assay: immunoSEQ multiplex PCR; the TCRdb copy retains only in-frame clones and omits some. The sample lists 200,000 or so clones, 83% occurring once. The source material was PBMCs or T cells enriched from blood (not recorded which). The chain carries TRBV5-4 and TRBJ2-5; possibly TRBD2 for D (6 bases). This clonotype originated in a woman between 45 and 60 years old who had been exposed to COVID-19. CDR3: CAAREVNQETQYF. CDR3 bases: TGTGCCGCTAGGGAGGTCAACCAAGAGACCCAGTACTTC.